This T cell receptor beta chain was obtained from a study of blood T cell repertoires in COVID-19 (dated by TCRdb to the early 2020s). A note on the overall study: Samples from collaborators originated in the United States, Italy and Spain and spanned both the acute and convalescent phases of COVID-19. The material from the prospective study consisted of cDNA or gDNA derived from T cells, B-cell-depleted T cells, or PBMCs. Deeply sampled blood TCRbeta repertoires from subjects exposed to, actively infected with, or recovered from COVID-19 were included in the dataset. A freely available public database, intended as a resource for researchers studying the immune response to SARS-CoV-2, is where the repertoires were released. Samples came from the ongoing ImmuneRACE study (first 160 participants) plus 1,254 subjects from 6 global collaborators. Sample metadata almost always included a de-identified subject ID, COVID-19 status, age in years and sex. Where available, HLA class I and class II types were taken from metadata supplied by the sample provider and were not determined by assay-based typing. Beyond this particular receptor, the publication reports: The amount of clinical and demographic metadata varied by source and participant and was provided uncurated.

Participants in the prospective study were aged 18 to 89 years, lived in over 20 United States geographic areas, and enrolled through a virtual design. Cohort assignment in the prospective study relied on participant-reported clinical history from a screening survey and a study questionnaire. ImmuneRACE Cohort 3 recovered participants were defined by two consecutive negative NP/OP PCR tests, healthcare professional clearance, or symptom resolution. Each participant in the prospective study had whole blood, serum and a nasopharyngeal or oropharyngeal swab collected by mobile phlebotomists. Participants in the prospective study had the option to provide additional blood draws and questionnaires over a roughly 2-month period. Prospective study blood samples were shipped either frozen or at room temperature before DNA extraction. Concerning this clone itself: Its target antigen remains unknown. No much larger clone is present one base from it, and per-base qualities are unavailable.

Trimming leaves V shorter by 8 bases and J shorter by 4 bases, with the junction holding 4 bases beyond the gene matches. Taken from cysteine to phenylalanine, the CDR3 has 13 residues. Left in the record is the CDR3 DNA by itself, 39 bases read in frame from the first base. Reading the germline V gene gives CDR1 MDHEN and CDR2 SYDVKM. TCRbeta CDR3 regions were amplified from genomic DNA using the immunoSEQ Assay, a bias-controlled multiplex PCR. As for the original processing: Within the assay, amplification of reference gene primers was used to estimate how many nucleated cells each sample contained. Sequence reads were collapsed and filtered to measure the absolute abundance of every unique TCRbeta CDR3 rearrangement. Productive Simpson clonality was computed per sample as the square root of Simpson's diversity index over productive rearrangements. TCRdb's version of the immuneACCESS table is confined to in-frame rearrangements and falls short of the full clone set. An unresolved V gene accounts for under half of the shortfall where checked; the remainder is of unknown origin. V, J and clone size derive from that table, while D and trimming were established from the DNA sequence. This sample is represented by about 190,000 clones; around 85% of them were singletons. The top ten clones comprise approximately 3% of the sample.

The chain is made from TRBV28 and TRBJ1-4, and TRBD1 matches 7 of the central bases. Sequencing was done on a sample of PBMCs or T cells enriched from blood (not recorded which). The sequence was collected from a woman in her 30s who had recovered from COVID-19. The DNA reads as follows: TGTGCCAGCTCGGGACAGAATAATGAAAAACTGTTTTTT. Protein translation: CASSGQNNEKLFF.